Below, 30 T cell receptor beta chains from the same sample are listed, as sequenced in a study of beta chain features in type 1 diabetes. Every isolated RNA sample was fully reverse transcribed, so sequencing captured expressed TCRB transcripts. The assay was immunoSEQ multiplex PCR, and TCRdb's table has in-frame clones only and misses some. The profile shows 620,000 or so clones, about 14% of them singletons. What was sequenced was naive CD4+ T cells from blood. The receptors derive from a man between 18 and 29 years old in good health.

The rearrangement links TRBV9 to TRBJ2-5, with a weak D call TRBD1 (6 bases). Germline-derived CDR1 and CDR2 are SGDLS and YYNGEE. This CDR3 is 15 amino acids long. The V and J ends lost 4 bases and 1 base respectively, with 14 bases between them. CDR3 sequence: CASSRGTPIQETQYF. In DNA form, the CDR3 reads TGTGCCAGCAGCAGGGGGACACCAATCCAAGAGACCCAGTACTTC.

The chain couples TRBV28 to TRBJ1-4; possibly TRBD1 for D (5 bases). CDR1 MDHEN and CDR2 SYDVKM come from the germline V gene. Trimming removed 7 bases from V and 0 bases from J, with 6 bases in between. The CDR3 sequence is 13 residues long. The CDR3 DNA reads as TGTGCCAGCATCAGGGCAACTAATGAAAAACTGTTTTTT. Its protein is CASIRATNEKLFF.

The chain is built from TRBV11-2 and TRBJ2-1; D is perhaps TRBD1 (5 bases). The CDR3 contains 16 residues. Germline-derived CDR1 and CDR2 are SGHAT and FQNNGV. V was pared by 2 bases and J by 0 bases, with 11 bases between. This chain's CDR3 is CASSLRGASSYNEQFF. CDR3 bases: TGTGCCAGCAGCTTACGTGGGGCGAGCTCCTACAATGAGCAGTTCTTC.

J is TRBJ1-1 and V is TRBV18; D not resolved. The germline CDR1 and CDR2 sequences are KGHSH and LQKENI. The CDR3 covers 12 residues. V was trimmed by 2 bases and J by 6 bases, leaving 7 bases between them. CDR3 loop: CASSPWQAEAFF. The CDR3 DNA reads as TGTGCCAGCTCACCATGGCAGGCTGAAGCTTTCTTT.

This clone was found a few times. The CDR3 region has the DNA TGCGCCAGCAGCCAGTCCCCCAGAGCGAACACCGGGGAGCTGTTTTTT. This sequence encodes CASSQSPRANTGELFF. V gene TRBV4-1 combines with J gene TRBJ2-2; no clear D gene. Germline lookup yields CDR1 MGHRA and CDR2 YSYEKL. The CDR3 is 16 residues long. Trimming shortened V by 3 bases and J by 0 bases, and 11 bases separated the two germline ends.

V usage is TRBV28 and J usage is TRBJ1-5; D might be TRBD1 (5 bases). CDR3 length equals 15 residues. V was cut by 2 bases and J by 5 bases, with 13 bases left in between. CDR1 and CDR2 (germline): MDHEN, SYDVKM. Here the CDR3 reads CASSLGGVGDQPQHF. As DNA, the CDR3 is TGTGCCAGCAGTTTAGGAGGGGTCGGGGATCAGCCCCAGCATTTT.

V is TRBV5-1 and J is TRBJ2-7; TRBD1 agrees at 7 bases. This CDR3 is 13 amino acids long. Germline V CDR1 and CDR2: SGHRS, YFSETQ. V lost 3 bases, J lost 7 bases, and 7 bases stayed unmatched. CDR3 coding DNA: TGCGCCAGCAGCTCGGGACAGCAAGGAGAGCAGTACTTC. This codes for CASSSGQQGEQYF.

This chain uses TRBV19 with TRBJ1-1, with a possible D match to TRBD1 (5 bases). Germline CDR1 LNHDA, CDR2 SQIVND (reference sequence). CDR3 length equals 15 residues. The V end lost 3 bases, the J end lost 4 bases, and 15 bases lay between the germline ends. CDR3 residues: CASSIKGTASTEAFF. The CDR3 nucleotides are TGTGCCAGTAGTATCAAAGGGACTGCGAGCACTGAAGCTTTCTTT.

Only a few counts were recorded for this clone. The chain couples TRBV9 to TRBJ1-5; D is unresolved. V lost 1 base to trimming and J lost 6 bases, with 14 bases between them. CDR3 size: 15 residues. Germline CDR1 reads SGDLS; CDR2 reads YYNGEE. In DNA, the CDR3 is TGTGCCAGCAGCGTAAATCCACATGACGGTCAGCCCCAGCATTTT. Its protein product is CASSVNPHDGQPQHF. The whole variable domain, remainder taken from reference TRBV9 and TRBJ1-5, is DSGVTQTPKHLITATGQRVTLRCSPRSGDLSVYWYQQSLDQGLQFLIQYYNGEERAKGNILERFSAQQFPDLHSELNLSSLELGDSALYFCASSVNPHDGQPQHFGDGTRLSIL.

The CDR3: CASSLPQTGSKNIQYF. The CDR3 DNA reads as TGTGCCAGCAGCTTACCCCAGACAGGGTCCAAAAACATTCAGTACTTC. The rearrangement joins TRBV7-2 to TRBJ2-4; TRBD1 matches at 7 bases. CDR1 is SGHTA, CDR2 FQGNSA, per germline. V shed 2 bases, J shed 2 bases, and the junction held 6 bases outside the gene matches. The CDR3 totals 16 residues.

The rearrangement uses TRBV9 and TRBJ2-7, with 10 nucleotides matching TRBD1. CDR3 length: 15 amino acids. The ends lost 0 bases at V and 6 bases at J; junction bases unmatched: 6. Germline assignment: CDR1 SGDLS and CDR2 YYNGEE. The CDR3 sequence is CASSVGRDRGPEQYF. The CDR3 DNA is TGTGCCAGCAGCGTAGGGCGGGACAGGGGTCCCGAGCAGTACTTC.

This clone has a handful of counts. The V gene is TRBV28, the J gene TRBJ1-2, with D perhaps TRBD1 (5 bases). This CDR3 has 13 residues. Trimming cost V 6 bases and J 5 bases, with 13 bases left between them. Germline lookup yields CDR1 MDHEN and CDR2 SYDVKM. This CDR3 is CASSQGTIYGYTF. CDR3 sequence (DNA): TGTGCCAGCAGCCAAGGGACGATTTATGGCTACACCTTC.

V gene TRBV5-4 combines with J gene TRBJ2-2; 13 nucleotides align to TRBD2. In germline, CDR1 is SGHNT, CDR2 YYREEE (reference sequence). This CDR3 region has 17 residues. The J segment lost 2 bases and the V segment lost 4 bases, leaving 5 bases of the junction unmatched. This chain's CDR3 is CASSPGTSGINTGELFF. CDR3 coding DNA: TGTGCCAGCAGCCCGGGGACTAGCGGGATTAACACCGGGGAGCTGTTTTTT. Filled out from reference TRBV5-4 and TRBJ2-2, the complete variable domain reads ETGVTQSPTHLIKTRGQQVTLRCSSQSGHNTVSWYQQALGQGPQFIFQYYREEENGRGNFPPRFSGLQFPNYSSELNVNALELDDSALYLCASSPGTSGINTGELFFGEGSRLTVL.

There are a few counts of this clone. The same CDR3 arises from other DNA sequences in this sample as well. CDR3 nucleotide sequence: TGTGCCACCAGCAGGGATCCTAACTATGGCTACACCTTC. Residues: CATSRDPNYGYTF. The chain combines TRBV15 with TRBJ1-2; D is ambiguous. The CDR3 is made up of 13 amino acids. In germline, CDR1 is LNHNV, CDR2 YYDKDF (reference sequence). Trimming shortened V by 3 bases and J by 0 bases, and 5 bases separated the two germline ends.

This clone was counted a few times. The chain couples TRBV27 to TRBJ1-5, with D unclear. This CDR3 spans 13 amino acids. CDR1 MNHEY and CDR2 SMNVEV come from the germline V gene (reference sequence). Trimming cost V 2 bases and J 9 bases, with 11 bases left between them. The CDR3 reads CASSLNGRGPQHF. DNA of the CDR3: TGTGCCAGCAGTTTAAACGGAAGAGGGCCCCAGCATTTT.

V is TRBV4-3 and J is TRBJ1-2; D unclear. V gave up 0 bases and J gave up 5 bases, with 10 bases separating them. The CDR3 is 14 amino acids. CDR1 and CDR2 from the germline V gene are LGHNA and YSLEER. CDR3 region: CASSQDGGKYGYTF. CDR3 sequence (DNA): TGCGCCAGCAGCCAAGATGGAGGGAAATATGGCTACACCTTC.

The gene calls are TRBV5-1 and TRBJ2-7; 10 bases agree with TRBD1. This CDR3 region has 15 residues. Germline assignment: CDR1 SGHRS and CDR2 YFSETQ. The V segment lost 2 bases and the J segment 5 bases; nucleotides outside the gene matches: 7. The CDR3 bases are TGCGCCAGCAGCTTCCCGGGACAGGGGTTCAACGAGCAGTACTTC. Its translation is CASSFPGQGFNEQYF.

The gene calls are TRBV2 and TRBJ2-5; 9 bases are a match to TRBD2. V lost 7 bases to trimming and J lost 1 base; unmatched junction nucleotides: 4. This CDR3 spans 14 amino acids. Germline V gene data show CDR1 as SNHLY and CDR2 as FYNNEI. CDR3 bases: TGTGCCAGCAAACCGACTAGCGGCCAAGAGACCCAGTACTTC. It translates to CASKPTSGQETQYF.

This clone was detected a few times. J is TRBJ2-6 and V is TRBV4-1, with TRBD1 matching 7 bases. Germline V gives CDR1 MGHRA, CDR2 YSYEKL. The CDR3 is 16 amino acids. V was pared by 3 bases and J by 0 bases, with 2 bases of the junction left unmatched. The CDR3 DNA reads as TGCGCCAGCAGCCAGGGACAGTCCTCTGGGGCCAACGTCCTGACTTTC. Translation gives CASSQGQSSGANVLTF.

CDR3 in amino acids: CASITGGVGTEAFF. The CDR3 DNA sequence: TGTGCCAGTATAACAGGGGGCGTCGGCACTGAAGCTTTCTTT. The J gene is TRBJ1-1, the V gene TRBV19; 9 positions agree with TRBD1. With 7 bases clipped from V and 4 bases from J, the junction kept 7 bases outside the gene matches. There are 14 residues in the CDR3. Per the germline V gene, CDR1 is LNHDA and CDR2 is SQIVND (reference sequence).

The V and J genes are TRBV7-2 and TRBJ2-3; D remains unclear. The germline V and J ends were trimmed by 2 bases and 0 bases, with 6 bases remaining between them. Germline CDR1 is SGHTA and CDR2 is FQGNSA. CDR3 length: 14 amino acids. CDR3 protein: CASSLIVSTDTQYF. CDR3 DNA sequence: TGTGCCAGCAGCTTAATCGTAAGCACAGATACGCAGTATTTT.

The sample holds a few counts of this clone. The chain carries TRBV4-1 and TRBJ1-1, with D possibly being TRBD1 (6 bases). V lost 0 bases, J lost 10 bases, and 12 bases lay in between. The CDR3 is 13 amino acids. Germline assignment: CDR1 MGHRA and CDR2 YSYEKL. DNA of the CDR3: TGCGCCAGCAGCCAAGAATCCCAGGGGCGAGCTTTCTTT. Protein product: CASSQESQGRAFF.

J is TRBJ1-2 and V is TRBV7-3, with D uncertain. Trimming stripped 8 bases from V and 0 bases from J, with 7 bases between. The CDR3 contains 12 residues. Germline V gene sequence: CDR1 SGHTA, CDR2 FQGTGA. The CDR3 is CASGIPNYGYTF. Written as DNA, the CDR3 is TGTGCCAGCGGGATACCTAACTATGGCTACACCTTC. The full variable domain, in which reference TRBV7-3 and TRBJ1-2 provide the parts outside the CDR3, is GAGVSQTPSNKVTEKGKYVELRCDPISGHTALYWYRQSLGQGPEFLIYFQGTGAADDSGLPNDRFFAVRPEGSVSTLKIQRTERGDSAVYLCASGIPNYGYTFGSGTRLTVV.

The V and J genes are TRBV7-3 and TRBJ1-1, with D perhaps TRBD1 (6 bases). With 5 bases removed from V and 0 bases from J, the gap between germline ends came to 10 bases. The CDR3 is 14 amino acids. CDR1 and CDR2 (germline): SGHTA, FQGTGA. The CDR3 DNA sequence: TGTGCCAGCAGCCAGGACAGATTGAACACTGAAGCTTTCTTT. This sequence encodes CASSQDRLNTEAFF. Together with reference TRBV7-3 and TRBJ1-1, the CDR3 gives the full variable domain: GAGVSQTPSNKVTEKGKYVELRCDPISGHTALYWYRQSLGQGPEFLIYFQGTGAADDSGLPNDRFFAVRPEGSVSTLKIQRTERGDSAVYLCASSQDRLNTEAFFGQGTRLTVV.

In this sample, this clone turned up a few times. The V and J genes are TRBV28 and TRBJ2-1; 8 bases are a match to TRBD1. The CDR3 totals 16 residues. Germline V gene data show CDR1 as MDHEN and CDR2 as SYDVKM. Trimming cost V 4 bases and J 6 bases; bases outside gene matches: 11. The chain's CDR3 is CASSSSGQGGGNEQFF. The CDR3 nucleotides are TGTGCCAGCAGTTCGAGTGGACAGGGAGGTGGCAATGAGCAGTTCTTC.

This chain connects TRBV29-1 to TRBJ1-1; D ambiguous. Germline lookup yields CDR1 SQVTM and CDR2 ANQGSEA. The CDR3 consists of 13 residues. V was cut by 7 bases and J by 0 bases, with 12 bases left in between. CDR3: CSARTPLNTEAFF. The CDR3 region has the DNA TGCAGCGCCCGGACCCCCCTGAACACTGAAGCTTTCTTT.

This clone came up a few times. The chain links TRBV5-1 to TRBJ2-1; 9 nucleotides agree with TRBD1. This CDR3 is built from 15 residues. The trim removed 3 bases at V and 2 bases at J, leaving 3 bases unmatched. Germline V gives CDR1 SGHRS, CDR2 YFSETQ. The CDR3 DNA reads as TGCGCCAGCAGCTGGGGACAGGGCCCCTACAATGAGCAGTTCTTC. Translating gives CASSWGQGPYNEQFF.

CDR3: CGLPSGPYHYEQYF. As DNA, the CDR3 is TGTGGGCTCCCCTCGGGACCCTACCACTACGAGCAGTACTTC. This sequence joins TRBV9 and TRBJ2-7; D may match TRBD1 or TRBD2 (5 bases each). Germline V CDR1 and CDR2: SGDLS, YYNGEE. The CDR3 length is 14 residues.

This clone has just a few counts. At one end, the junction sequence differs from germline, possibly due to a read error. V and J are TRBV29-1 and TRBJ2-5; a possible D gene is TRBD1 (5 bases). Germline V CDR1 and CDR2: SQVTM, ANQGSEA. The CDR3 consists of 13 residues. In DNA, the CDR3 is TGCAGCGTGGAAGGGGTGGGCCAAGAGACCCAGTACTTC. This sequence encodes CSVEGVGQETQYF.

This clone was recorded a few times. The rearrangement uses TRBV27 and TRBJ1-1; D uncertain. Germline V CDR1 and CDR2: MNHEY, SMNVEV (reference sequence). V was shortened by 2 bases and J by 4 bases, with 14 bases between the two germline ends. This CDR3 region has 15 residues. CDR3 DNA: TGTGCCAGCAGTTTAGCCTTTCGGGTGGGCACTGAAGCTTTCTTT. It is translated as CASSLAFRVGTEAFF.